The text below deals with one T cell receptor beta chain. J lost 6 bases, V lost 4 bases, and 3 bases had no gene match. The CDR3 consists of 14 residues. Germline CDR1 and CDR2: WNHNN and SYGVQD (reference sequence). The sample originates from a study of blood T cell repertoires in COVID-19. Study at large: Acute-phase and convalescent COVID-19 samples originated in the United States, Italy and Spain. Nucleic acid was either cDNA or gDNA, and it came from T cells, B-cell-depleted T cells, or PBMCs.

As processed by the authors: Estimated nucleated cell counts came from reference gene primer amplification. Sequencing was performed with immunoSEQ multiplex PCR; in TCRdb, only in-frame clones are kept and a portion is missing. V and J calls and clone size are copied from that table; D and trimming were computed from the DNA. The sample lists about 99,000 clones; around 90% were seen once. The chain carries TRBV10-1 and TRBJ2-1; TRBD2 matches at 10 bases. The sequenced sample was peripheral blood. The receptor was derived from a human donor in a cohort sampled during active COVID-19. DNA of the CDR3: TGCGCCAGCAGTGCTAGCGGGAGAATCAATGAGCAGTTCTTC. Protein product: CASSASGRINEQFF.